This TCR beta chain came from a study of shared clonotypes between healthy human individuals. Study background: A few men and a couple of women, aged 18 to 49, were donors. Regarding the study as a whole: For sorted subsets, rarefaction showed incomplete sequencing despite large depth.

The CDR3 spans 15 residues. V was shortened by 2 bases and J by 3 bases, with 13 bases between the two germline ends. The V gene's germline CDR1 is SEHNR and CDR2 FQNEAQ (reference sequence). This clone was observed once. The antigen is not known. At the deep level, the assay was run. Every subset had its genomic DNA shared out evenly among several immunoSEQ plates. Profiled with immunoSEQ multiplex PCR; TCRdb holds only in-frame clones, not every one. The sample has just over 2,000,000 clones; 85% to 95% are singletons. The TCR was taken from a man aged 18-30 years in good health. Sequenced: naive CD4+ T cells sorted from blood. Documented subset: CD45RA+ positively selected. J is TRBJ2-5 and V is TRBV7-9; possibly TRBD1 for D (6 bases). CDR3 sequence: CASSLRGRGKETQYF. In DNA, the CDR3 is TGTGCCAGCAGCTTAAGAGGCAGGGGTAAAGAGACCCAGTACTTC.